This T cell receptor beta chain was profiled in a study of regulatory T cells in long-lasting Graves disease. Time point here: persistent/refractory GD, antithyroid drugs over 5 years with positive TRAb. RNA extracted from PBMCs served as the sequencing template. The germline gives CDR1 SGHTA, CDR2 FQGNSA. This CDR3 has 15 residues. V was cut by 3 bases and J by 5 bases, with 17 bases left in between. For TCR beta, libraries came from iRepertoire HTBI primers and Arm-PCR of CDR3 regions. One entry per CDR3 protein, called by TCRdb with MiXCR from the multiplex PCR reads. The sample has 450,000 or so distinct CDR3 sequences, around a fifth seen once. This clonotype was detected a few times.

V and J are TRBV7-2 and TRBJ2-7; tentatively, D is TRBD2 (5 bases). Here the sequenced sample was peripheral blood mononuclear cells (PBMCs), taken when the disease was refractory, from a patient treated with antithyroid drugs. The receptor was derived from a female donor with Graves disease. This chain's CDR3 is CASSLTSVALDEQYF. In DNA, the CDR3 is TGTGCCAGCAGCTTGACCTCAGTAGCGCTCGACGAGCAGTACTTC.